The present T cell receptor beta chain was sequenced within a study of somatic mutations in cytotoxic T cells in rheumatoid arthritis. Study-wide context: Blood samples of around 30 ml were drawn from patients (in EDTA) right after diagnosis and before any treatment.

Flow cytometry was used to check the purity of CD4+ and CD8+ cells, which had been isolated by positive magnetic bead selection. As for this clone: No antigen is known for it.

The CDR3 runs 16 residues. Germline CDR1 MNHNS, CDR2 SASEGT. V was cut by 1 base and J by 5 bases, with 17 bases left in between. General observations from the study: In rheumatoid arthritis patients, unlike healthy controls, CD8+ clonality rose with age.

Per the original data handling: Matching between patient CD8+ clones larger than 1% and published virus-specific TCRB sequences was rare. Here immunoSEQ multiplex PCR was the method, and the copy in TCRdb shows in-frame clones only, minus some. The DNA was the basis for D and trimming; V, J and clone size are from that table. The sample includes some 16,000 clones, more than 70% seen only once; the top ten take around a fifth. The source of this sequence is an adult with rheumatoid arthritis. Sequenced input: CD8+ T cells sorted from blood. The gene calls are TRBV6-1 and TRBJ2-5; possible D gene TRBD2, 5 bases. CDR3 amino acids: CASSEGFFGEGETQYF. For the CDR3, the DNA is TGTGCCAGCAGTGAAGGTTTTTTCGGGGAAGGGGAGACCCAGTACTTC.